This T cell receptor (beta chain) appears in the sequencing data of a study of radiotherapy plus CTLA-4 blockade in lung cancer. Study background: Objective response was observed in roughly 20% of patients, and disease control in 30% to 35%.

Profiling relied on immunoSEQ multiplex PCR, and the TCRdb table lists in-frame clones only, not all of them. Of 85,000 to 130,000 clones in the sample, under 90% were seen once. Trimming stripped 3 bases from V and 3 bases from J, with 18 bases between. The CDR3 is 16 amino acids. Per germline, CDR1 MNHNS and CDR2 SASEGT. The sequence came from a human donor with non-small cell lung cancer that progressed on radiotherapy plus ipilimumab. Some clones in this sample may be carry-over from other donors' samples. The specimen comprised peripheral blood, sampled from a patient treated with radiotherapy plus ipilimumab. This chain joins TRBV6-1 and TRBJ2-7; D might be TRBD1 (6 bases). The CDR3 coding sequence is TGTGCCAGCAGTGATTACAGGGATTTCCCCCTCTACGAGCAGTACTTC. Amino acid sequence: CASSDYRDFPLYEQYF.